A selection of T cell receptor beta chains follows, all from one sample in a study of vaccination and CD4 T cells after COVID-19. TCRdb recomputed calls from the PCR reads with MiXCR, one row per CDR3 protein. The data contain 9,500 to 12,000 distinct CDR3 sequences, about a quarter of them seen just once; the ten biggest clones take up 20% to 25%. These receptors' targets are unknown. The sequenced sample was CD4+ T cells from blood, cultured in vitro, obtained after SARS-CoV-2 vaccination. These receptors all stem from a human donor who had recovered from COVID-19. Each CDR3 is given with its conserved first and last residue. A D gene is named only where the DNA matches it firmly. Expanded clones are given a class, and other clones once, few, many or no size at all.

CASSYLGQAQYF | TGTGCCAGCAGTTACCTCGGGCAGGCCCAGTACTTC | TRBV27 | medium-sized | 12 | . | TRBJ2-5
CASSWDRVGQYF | TGTGCCAGCAGCTGGGACAGGGTTGGACAGTACTTC | TRBV7-2 | medium-sized | 12 | TRBD1 | TRBJ2-7
CSASSTNEKLFF | TGCAGTGCTAGCTCTACTAATGAAAAACTGTTTTTT | TRBV20-1 | . | 12 | . | TRBJ1-4
CASSYSPGHGLAIYNEQFF | TGTGCCAGCAGTTACTCCCCCGGTCACGGACTAGCTATATACAATGAGCAGTTCTTC | TRBV6-2/TRBV6-3 | . | 19 | TRBD2 | TRBJ2-1
CASSIEGGRDNGYTF | TGTGCCAGTAGTATAGAAGGAGGGAGAGACAATGGCTACACCTTC | TRBV19 | . | 15 | . | TRBJ1-2
CASSFRDKSYEQYF | TGTGCCAGCAGCTTCCGGGATAAATCCTACGAGCAGTACTTC | TRBV27 | few | 14 | . | TRBJ2-7
CASSLQSANTGELFF | TGTGCCAGCAGTTTACAGTCAGCGAACACCGGGGAGCTGTTTTTT | TRBV28 | . | 15 | . | TRBJ2-2
CASSQERAGGKQYF | TGCGCCAGCAGCCAAGAACGGGCAGGGGGCAAGCAGTACTTC | TRBV4-3 | few | 14 | TRBD1 | TRBJ2-7
CSARDGTGAGETQYF | TGCAGTGCTAGAGACGGGACAGGGGCTGGAGAGACCCAGTACTTC | TRBV20-1 | . | 15 | TRBD1 | TRBJ2-5
CASSLGLGETQYF | TGTGCCAGCAGCTTAGGACTAGGAGAGACCCAGTACTTC | TRBV7-9 | . | 13 | . | TRBJ2-5
CSARPTGIEAFF | TGCAGTGCTCGTCCCACGGGGATTGAAGCTTTCTTT | TRBV20-1 | few | 12 | . | TRBJ1-1
CASSLDRGQETQYF | TGCGCCAGCAGCCTGGACAGGGGGCAAGAGACCCAGTACTTC | TRBV4-3 | few | 14 | TRBD1 | TRBJ2-5
CSVDDRGDEQYF | TGCAGCGTTGATGACAGGGGGGACGAGCAGTACTTC | TRBV29-1 | . | 12 | TRBD1 | TRBJ2-7
CASSDDQTQYF | TGTGCCAGCAGCGACGATCAGACGCAGTATTTT | TRBV5-4 | . | 11 | . | TRBJ2-3
CASSYSGINQPQHF | TGTGCCAGTAGTTACAGTGGAATTAATCAGCCCCAGCATTTT | TRBV19 | few | 14 | . | TRBJ1-5
CASSQGRGTPASYEQYF | TGCGCCAGCAGCCAAGGTCGTGGGACACCGGCCTCCTACGAGCAGTACTTC | TRBV4-1 | . | 17 | . | TRBJ2-7
CSARDRRIGTDTQYF | TGCAGTGCTAGAGATCGGCGCATCGGGACAGATACGCAGTATTTT | TRBV20-1 | few | 15 | . | TRBJ2-3
CASSEAASGSTTQYF | TGTGCCAGCAGTGAAGCGGCTAGCGGGAGTACCACCCAGTACTTC | TRBV6-1 | medium-sized | 15 | TRBD2 | TRBJ2-5
CATSRGGGPGTQYF | TGTGCCACCAGCAGAGGGGGGGGACCAGGTACGCAGTATTTT | TRBV15 | . | 14 | TRBD2 | TRBJ2-3
CATRHYEQYF | TGTGCCACCCGACACTACGAGCAGTACTTC | TRBV6-1 | medium-sized | 10 | . | TRBJ2-7
CASSPRPGQGSPPHF | TGTGCCAGTAGCCCCCGACCGGGACAGGGCTCACCCCCCCACTTT | TRBV19 | . | 15 | TRBD1 | TRBJ1-6
CASSYALGPYNEQFF | TGTGCCAGCAGTTACGCACTAGGACCTTACAATGAGCAGTTCTTC | TRBV6-5 | . | 15 | . | TRBJ2-1
CASSTPSEQRGYQETQYF | TGTGCCAGCAGTACCCCCTCAGAACAGAGGGGATACCAAGAGACCCAGTACTTC | TRBV6-2/TRBV6-3 | few | 18 | . | TRBJ2-5
CSAHSSGTGTFGNQPQHF | TGCAGTGCTCATTCCTCCGGGACAGGGACCTTTGGCAATCAGCCCCAGCATTTT | TRBV20-1 | few | 18 | TRBD1 | TRBJ1-5
CASRDVDEQYF | TGTGCCAGCAGGGACGTGGACGAGCAGTACTTC | TRBV6-4 | . | 11 | . | TRBJ2-7
CSAPQTSGTNNEQFF | TGCAGTGCTCCCCAGACTAGCGGCACCAACAATGAGCAGTTCTTC | TRBV20-1 | few | 15 | TRBD2 | TRBJ2-1
CASSGQGYEQYF | TGTGCCAGCAGCGGACAGGGTTACGAGCAGTACTTC | TRBV7-9 | medium-sized | 12 | TRBD1 | TRBJ2-7
CASSPLQANQPQHF | TGTGCCAGCTCACCCCTACAGGCGAATCAGCCCCAGCATTTT | TRBV18 | . | 14 | . | TRBJ1-5
CSVGAGEQYF | TGCAGCGTTGGGGCGGGGGAGCAGTACTTC | TRBV29-1 | few | 10 | . | TRBJ2-7
CASSLVKTGGSPLHF | TGTGCCAGCAGCTTAGTAAAAACAGGGGGTTCACCCCTCCACTTT | TRBV7-9 | few | 15 | TRBD1 | TRBJ1-6
CASSYATNYGYTF | TGTGCCAGCAGTTACGCGACTAACTATGGCTACACCTTC | TRBV6-5 | . | 13 | . | TRBJ1-2
CASSLSKGMADSGANVLTF | TGTGCCAGCAGTTTAAGTAAAGGGATGGCGGACTCTGGGGCCAACGTCCTGACTTTC | TRBV28 | . | 19 | . | TRBJ2-6
CASSLSSERSEQYF | TGTGCCAGCAGCTTATCCTCAGAGAGGTCCGAGCAGTACTTC | TRBV7-6 | few | 14 | . | TRBJ2-7
CASGGNKKTQYF | TGTGCCAGCGGAGGGAATAAGAAGACCCAGTACTTC | TRBV11-3 | . | 12 | . | TRBJ2-5
CASSLATGGETQYF | TGTGCCAGCAGCTTAGCGACGGGAGGAGAGACCCAGTACTTC | TRBV7-2 | medium-sized | 14 | TRBD2 | TRBJ2-5
CATSPGTGHREQYF | TGTGCCACCAGCCCCGGGACAGGGCATAGGGAGCAGTACTTC | TRBV24-1 | . | 14 | TRBD1 | TRBJ2-7
CASSSPGGSNTDTQYF | TGTGCCAGCAGTTCCCCCGGGGGGAGCAACACAGATACGCAGTATTTT | TRBV28 | . | 16 | TRBD2 | TRBJ2-3
CASSAYRGLGRNQPQHF | TGTGCCAGCAGTGCATACAGGGGGCTCGGGCGCAATCAGCCCCAGCATTTT | TRBV27 | . | 17 | TRBD1 | TRBJ1-5
CASSEGPPSYNEQFF | TGCGCCAGCAGTGAAGGGCCGCCTTCCTACAATGAGCAGTTCTTC | TRBV10-2 | . | 15 | . | TRBJ2-1
CASSSTGTGSYEQYF | TGTGCCAGCAGTTCGACCGGGACAGGGAGCTACGAGCAGTACTTC | TRBV28 | . | 15 | TRBD1 | TRBJ2-7
CASSQQPSGRAEQYF | TGTGCCAGCAGCCAACAGCCTAGCGGGAGGGCCGAGCAGTACTTC | TRBV7-2 | medium-sized | 15 | TRBD2 | TRBJ2-7
CSARRTGAEGGYTF | TGCAGTGCTAGACGGACAGGGGCTGAGGGTGGCTACACCTTC | TRBV20-1 | medium-sized | 14 | TRBD1 | TRBJ1-2
CASSLVGVSSGANVLTF | TGTGCCAGCAGCTTAGTAGGGGTGAGCTCTGGGGCCAACGTCCTGACTTTC | TRBV7-8 | medium-sized | 17 | . | TRBJ2-6
CSARDPAPPSTDTQYF | TGCAGTGCTAGAGATCCGGCCCCCCCTAGCACAGATACGCAGTATTTT | TRBV20-1 | few | 16 | . | TRBJ2-3
CASSFRQGGYEQYF | TGTGCCAGTAGTTTCAGACAGGGAGGCTACGAGCAGTACTTC | TRBV19 | few | 14 | . | TRBJ2-7
CASRGSPAGSYEQYF | TGTGCCAGCCGAGGGTCCCCGGCAGGGTCCTACGAGCAGTACTTC | TRBV27 | medium-sized | 15 | . | TRBJ2-7
CASSLSRTEAFF | TGTGCCAGCAGCTTGTCGAGAACTGAAGCTTTCTTT | TRBV5-4 | . | 12 | . | TRBJ1-1
CASSFPRGAYEQYF | TGTGCCAGCAGTTTCCCTCGTGGGGCCTACGAGCAGTACTTC | TRBV28 | few | 14 | . | TRBJ2-7
CATSRDGDRYSEQFF | TGTGCCACCAGCAGAGATGGGGACAGATACAGTGAGCAGTTCTTC | TRBV15 | . | 15 | TRBD1 | TRBJ2-1
CSARGLLTTEAFF | TGCAGTGCCCGGGGACTCCTGACCACTGAAGCTTTCTTT | TRBV20-1 | few | 13 | . | TRBJ1-1
CASSYSLTGNYGYTF | TGTGCCAGCAGCTACAGCCTGACAGGCAACTATGGCTACACCTTC | TRBV7-2 | medium-sized | 15 | . | TRBJ1-2
CASSLYRGQTYEQYF | TGTGCCAGCAGCTTATACAGGGGGCAAACCTACGAGCAGTACTTC | TRBV11-1 | few | 15 | TRBD1 | TRBJ2-7
CASSPDRNRINSPLHF | TGTGCCAGCAGTCCGGACAGAAACCGAATTAATTCACCCCTCCACTTT | TRBV6-1 | . | 16 | . | TRBJ1-6
CASSSRLAGGHDEQYF | TGCGCCAGCAGCTCCAGACTAGCGGGGGGGCATGACGAGCAGTACTTC | TRBV5-1 | few | 16 | TRBD2 | TRBJ2-7